The 28 T cell receptor beta chains below were found in one sample sequenced in a study of cytomegalovirus exposure and HLA in healthy donors. It was with 60 Vbeta and 13 Jbeta primers that the PCR ran. Sequencing used immunoSEQ multiplex PCR; TCRdb keeps in-frame clones, though not all of them. Of over 70,000 clones in the sample, less than 80% were seen once. Sequences were obtained from PBMCs. These receptors were taken from a woman aged 45-65 years in good health and CMV-seropositive.

The chain couples TRBV29-1 to TRBJ1-2, with D perhaps TRBD1 (6 bases). CDR1 and CDR2 from the germline V gene are SQVTM and ANQGSEA. V lost 4 bases and J 7 bases, leaving 10 bases between the germline ends. The CDR3 covers 11 residues. DNA of the CDR3: TGCAGCGTTGGGGGGCAACTTGGCTACACCTTC. Its protein is CSVGGQLGYTF.

The sample holds a few counts of this clone. V and J are TRBV11-2 and TRBJ2-1; 9 bases are a match to TRBD2. CDR1 is SGHAT and CDR2 is FQNNGV in the germline V gene. This CDR3 is built from 17 residues. Unmatched junction bases numbered 9, after V lost 4 bases and J lost 2 bases. The CDR3 here is CASSSPGLARPYNEQFF. The CDR3 bases are TGTGCCAGCAGCTCCCCTGGACTAGCGAGACCCTACAATGAGCAGTTCTTC.

V is TRBV11-2 and J is TRBJ1-3; D might be TRBD1 (5 bases). The CDR3 loop spans 16 amino acids. In germline, CDR1 is SGHAT, CDR2 FQNNGV. The V end was cut by 8 bases, the J end by 2 bases, with 19 bases between. CDR3 protein: CASGRWGGPTGNTIYF. The CDR3 DNA is TGTGCCAGCGGGAGGTGGGGGGGACCAACTGGAAACACCATATATTTT.

On this clone itself: Germline and junction disagree at one end, which may indicate a read error. The J gene is TRBJ2-3, the V gene TRBV30; D is perhaps TRBD2 (6 bases). This CDR3 comprises 12 residues. Germline CDR1 reads GTSNPN; CDR2 reads SVGIG (reference sequence). The CDR3 coding sequence is TGCTCCGGAGGGCTTGGTAGGGATACGCAGTATTTT. As protein: CSGGLGRDTQYF.

The sample holds a few counts of this clone. V gene TRBV5-1 combines with J gene TRBJ2-1, with TRBD1 matching over 8 bases. The CDR3 is made up of 19 amino acids. Losses at the gene ends were 3 bases for V and 4 bases for J; bases not matched to a gene: 18. Germline V lookup: CDR1 SGHRS, CDR2 YFSETQ. CDR3 residues: CASSSLLWQGQGGYNEQFF. For the CDR3, the DNA is TGCGCCAGCAGCTCCCTCTTGTGGCAAGGACAGGGAGGATACAATGAGCAGTTCTTC.

The chain carries TRBV7-2 and TRBJ2-5; the D is unclear. The CDR3 contains 15 residues. The germline CDR1 and CDR2 sequences are SGHTA and FQGNSA. The germline V and J ends were trimmed by 4 bases and 2 bases, with 14 bases remaining between them. The CDR3 nucleotides read TGTGCCAGCAGCTCCCCGCAGAACAGACAAGAGACCCAGTACTTC. Residues: CASSSPQNRQETQYF.

V and J are TRBV4-3 and TRBJ2-3, with TRBD2 matching 8 bases. Germline CDR1 reads LGHNA; CDR2 reads YSLEER. There are 19 residues in the CDR3. Trimming cost V 0 bases and J 5 bases; bases outside gene matches: 16. The CDR3 DNA is TGCGCCAGCAGCCAAGATCAAACGGGGGGGTCGCCCGCGGGAGATACGCAGTATTTT. Translating gives CASSQDQTGGSPAGDTQYF.

A few counts support this clone. The rearrangement links TRBV7-2 to TRBJ1-5; possibly TRBD1 for D (5 bases). The CDR3 extends over 15 amino acids. Deletions cut 1 base from V and 0 bases from J, with 7 bases between. The germline gives CDR1 SGHTA, CDR2 FQGNSA. The CDR3 bases are TGTGCCAGCAGCTTAGAAGGGGATAGCAATCAGCCCCAGCATTTT. Translating it yields CASSLEGDSNQPQHF.

This clone was recorded a few times. The V gene is TRBV28, the J gene TRBJ1-2, with TRBD1 identical over 10 bases. The CDR3 is 16 amino acids. In germline, CDR1 is MDHEN, CDR2 SYDVKM. After removal of 3 bases from V and 0 bases from J, the junction contained 4 bases not matched to a gene. The CDR3 loop is CASSFEGQGTNYGYTF. The CDR3 DNA reads as TGTGCCAGCAGTTTCGAGGGACAGGGGACTAACTATGGCTACACCTTC.

The rearrangement links TRBV27 to TRBJ2-3; D remains unclear. This CDR3 comprises 15 residues. Looked up from germline, CDR1 is MNHEY and CDR2 is SMNVEV (reference sequence). The V end was cut by 5 bases, the J end by 3 bases, with 15 bases between. The CDR3 loop reads CASSPRIHPTDTQYF. As DNA, the CDR3 is TGTGCCAGCAGTCCCAGAATCCACCCGACAGATACGCAGTATTTT.

The chain has TRBV30 and TRBJ2-5; D gene uncertain. The germline V gene encodes CDR1 GTSNPN and CDR2 SVGIG (reference sequence). Deletions cut 4 bases from V and 0 bases from J, with 3 bases between. The CDR3 contains 11 residues. CDR3 amino acids: CAWTDQETQYF. Here the CDR3 DNA reads TGTGCCTGGACAGACCAAGAGACCCAGTACTTC.

The rearrangement uses TRBV5-1 and TRBJ2-5, with D perhaps TRBD2 (6 bases). V was trimmed by 6 bases and J by 0 bases, leaving 15 bases between them. Germline V gene sequence: CDR1 SGHRS, CDR2 YFSETQ. The CDR3 has 15 amino acids. The CDR3 DNA follows: TGCGCCAGCACCTCCGGGGCGGGGAACCAAGAGACCCAGTACTTC. Translated, it gives CASTSGAGNQETQYF.

This chain joins TRBV6-5 and TRBJ1-6, with TRBD1 identical over 7 bases. The CDR3 runs to 14 residues. CDR1 and CDR2 (germline): MNHEY, SVGAGI. The J segment lost 4 bases and the V segment lost 4 bases, leaving 1 base of the junction unmatched. CDR3 DNA sequence: TGTGCCAGCAGTTTGACAGGGTATAATTCACCCCTCCACTTT. Amino acids: CASSLTGYNSPLHF.

V is TRBV28 and J is TRBJ1-5; tentatively, D is TRBD1 (5 bases). V lost 5 bases and J lost 0, with 11 bases in between. Germline assignment: CDR1 MDHEN and CDR2 SYDVKM. CDR3 length equals 15 residues. CDR3 nucleotides: TGTGCCAGCAGTACTACAGGTTATAGCAATCAGCCCCAGCATTTT. Amino acid sequence: CASSTTGYSNQPQHF.

The J gene is TRBJ1-2, the V gene TRBV9, with 7 positions matching TRBD1. J gave up 6 bases and V 3 bases, and 8 bases lay outside the gene matches. CDR1 is SGDLS, CDR2 YYNGEE, per germline. This CDR3 has 14 residues. The CDR3 sequence: CASSDAGGGDGYTF. CDR3 bases: TGTGCCAGCAGCGATGCAGGGGGTGGTGATGGCTACACCTTC.

This chain joins TRBV13 and TRBJ1-6; D possibly corresponds to TRBD1 (6 bases). The V gene lost 5 bases and the J gene lost 8 bases, with 10 bases spanning the gap. The CDR3 consists of 13 residues. Germline V gene lookup returns CDR1 PRHDT and CDR2 FYEKMQ (reference sequence). In nucleotides, the CDR3 is TGTGCCAGCAGCCACGAGGGGGATTCACCCCTCCACTTT. This codes for CASSHEGDSPLHF.

This clone is a singleton in its sample. The chain couples TRBV6-1 to TRBJ2-7; D ambiguous. The V gene's germline CDR1 is MNHNS and CDR2 SASEGT. The CDR3 totals 11 residues. Trimming removed 3 bases from V and 7 bases from J, with 7 bases in between. CDR3 coding DNA: TGTGCCAGCAGTGATCACGGTGAGCAGTACTTC. Translation: CASSDHGEQYF.

This sequence joins TRBV2 and TRBJ1-2, with D perhaps matching TRBD1 (5 bases). Trimming took 5 bases from V and 6 from J, leaving 22 bases between them. Per the germline V gene, CDR1 is SNHLY and CDR2 is FYNNEI. CDR3 length: 16 amino acids. As DNA, the CDR3 is TGTGCCAGCAGTTTTATCCCTGGGGGGGACGGGAATGGCTACACCTTC. Translating it yields CASSFIPGGDGNGYTF.

The chain is built from TRBV7-6 and TRBJ1-1; 10 bases are shared with TRBD1. Germline-derived CDR1 and CDR2 are SGHVS and FNYEAQ. This CDR3 has 18 residues. After removal of 0 bases from V and 3 bases from J, the junction contained 10 bases not matched to a gene. The CDR3 region has the DNA TGTGCCAGCAGCTTAGCCGCTGCCGGGACAGGGGAGGACACTGAAGCTTTCTTT. It specifies CASSLAAAGTGEDTEAFF. The full variable domain, rest sourced from reference TRBV7-6 and TRBJ1-1, is GAGVSQSPRYKVTKRGQDVALRCDPISGHVSLYWYRQALGQGPEFLTYFNYEAQQDKSGLPNDRFSAERPEGSISTLTIQRTEQRDSAMYRCASSLAAAGTGEDTEAFFGQGTRLTVV.

The chain carries TRBV28 and TRBJ1-6; D not certain. Germline assignment: CDR1 MDHEN and CDR2 SYDVKM. V lost 6 bases and J 1 base, leaving 7 bases between the germline ends. The CDR3 is 14 residues long. CDR3 coding DNA: TGTGCCAGCAGGACTGGGTCCTATAATTCACCCCTCCACTTT. Amino acids: CASRTGSYNSPLHF. Using reference TRBV28 and TRBJ1-6 for the parts outside the CDR3, the full variable domain is DVKVTQSSRYLVKRTGEKVFLECVQDMDHENMFWYRQDPGLGLRLIYFSYDVKMKEKGDIPEGYSVSREKKERFSLILESASTNQTSMYLCASRTGSYNSPLHFGNGTRLTVT.

The chain recombines TRBV5-1 with TRBJ2-7; TRBD1 is a possible D gene (6 bases). The germline V and J ends were trimmed by 4 bases and 0 bases, with 14 bases remaining between them. CDR1 is SGHRS, CDR2 YFSETQ, per germline. The CDR3 is 15 residues long. CDR3 coding DNA: TGCGCCAGCAGCAACGGACAGCCGGTCTCCTACGAGCAGTACTTC. As protein: CASSNGQPVSYEQYF.

This clone was detected only a few times. V is TRBV11-2 and J is TRBJ2-7, with D perhaps TRBD1 (5 bases). Per the germline V gene, CDR1 is SGHAT and CDR2 is FQNNGV. Trimming cost V 3 bases and J 4 bases, with 13 bases left between them. The CDR3 loop spans 14 amino acids. The CDR3: CASSLGSGMYEQYF. CDR3 in DNA: TGTGCCAGCAGCTTGGGATCAGGGATGTACGAGCAGTACTTC.

The chain couples TRBV6-5 to TRBJ2-7; TRBD2 aligns across 7 bases. This CDR3 has 13 amino acids. V was pared by 8 bases and J by 4 bases, with 8 bases of the junction left unmatched. Germline CDR1 MNHEY, CDR2 SVGAGI. DNA of the CDR3: TGTGCCAGCGCGGGGGAAGTGGGGTACGAGCAGTACTTC. This codes for CASAGEVGYEQYF.

This clone is a singleton in its sample. The chain links TRBV7-7 to TRBJ2-7, with a tentative D call TRBD1 (6 bases). This CDR3 spans 14 amino acids. Trimming stripped 5 bases from V and 0 bases from J, with 11 bases between. Germline values: CDR1 SSHAT, CDR2 FNYEAQ (reference sequence). Written as DNA, the CDR3 is TGTGCCAGCAGCATCGGACAGAACTCCTACGAGCAGTACTTC. This translates into CASSIGQNSYEQYF.

The chain is built from TRBV28 and TRBJ1-3, with TRBD1 as a possible D gene (6 bases). V lost 3 bases, J lost 4 bases, and 13 bases lay in between. Germline CDR1 MDHEN, CDR2 SYDVKM. The CDR3 covers 15 residues. CDR3 coding DNA: TGTGCCAGCAGTTTTTACAGGGTAGAAGGAAACACCATATATTTT. Protein: CASSFYRVEGNTIYF.

The V and J genes are TRBV5-8 and TRBJ2-3; tentative D call: TRBD1 (6 bases). The CDR3 has 15 residues. Germline assignment: CDR1 SGHTS and CDR2 YDEGEE. The V gene lost 3 bases and the J gene lost 1 base, with 12 bases spanning the gap. CDR3 bases: TGTGCCAGCAGCTCCGGGACAAGCGGCACAGATACGCAGTATTTT. This gives the protein CASSSGTSGTDTQYF.

This chain links TRBV6-5 with TRBJ2-1; 13 positions agree with TRBD2. After removal of 6 bases from V and 6 bases from J, the junction contained 5 bases not matched to a gene. In germline, CDR1 is MNHEY, CDR2 SVGAGI. The CDR3 has 15 amino acids. The CDR3 protein is CASRPTSGGANEQFF. The CDR3 coding sequence is TGTGCCAGCAGACCTACTAGCGGGGGGGCCAATGAGCAGTTCTTC.

This CDR3 reads CASSIEWFNSPLHF. The CDR3 DNA sequence: TGTGCCAGCAGTATAGAGTGGTTCAATTCACCCCTCCACTTT. The chain combines TRBV7-8 with TRBJ1-6, with D unresolved. Germline-derived CDR1 and CDR2 are SGHVS and FQNEAQ. There are 14 residues in the CDR3. The V and J ends lost 6 bases and 7 bases respectively, with 13 bases between them.